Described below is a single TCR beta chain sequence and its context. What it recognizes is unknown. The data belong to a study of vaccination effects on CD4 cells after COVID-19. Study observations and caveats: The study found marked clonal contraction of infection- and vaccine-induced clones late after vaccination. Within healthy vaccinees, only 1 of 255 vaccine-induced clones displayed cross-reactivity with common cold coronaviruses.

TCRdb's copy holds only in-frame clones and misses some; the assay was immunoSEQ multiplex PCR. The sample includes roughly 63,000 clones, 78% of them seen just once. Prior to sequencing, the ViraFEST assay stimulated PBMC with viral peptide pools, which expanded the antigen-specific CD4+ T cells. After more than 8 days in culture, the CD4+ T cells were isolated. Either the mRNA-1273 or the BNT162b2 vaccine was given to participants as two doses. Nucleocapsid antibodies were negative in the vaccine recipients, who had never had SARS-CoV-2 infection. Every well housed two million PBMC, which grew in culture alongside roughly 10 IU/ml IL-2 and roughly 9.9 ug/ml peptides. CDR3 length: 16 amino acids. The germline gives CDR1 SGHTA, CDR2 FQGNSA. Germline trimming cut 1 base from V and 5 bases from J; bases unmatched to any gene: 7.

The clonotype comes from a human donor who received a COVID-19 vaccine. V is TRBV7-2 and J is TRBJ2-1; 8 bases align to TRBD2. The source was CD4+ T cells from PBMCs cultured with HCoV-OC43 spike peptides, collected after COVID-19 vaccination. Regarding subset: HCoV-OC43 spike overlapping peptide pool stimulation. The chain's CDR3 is CASSLVGSGVNNEQFF. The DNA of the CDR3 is TGTGCCAGCAGCTTAGTTGGTAGCGGGGTTAACAATGAGCAGTTCTTC.